The 5 T cell receptor beta chains below come from one sample, sequenced in a study of beta chain features in type 1 diabetes. Overall study results and limits: TCRB CDR3 length was moderately but significantly reduced in all four CD4+ subsets of Type 1 diabetes patients.

Antigens for these TCRs are unknown. Expressed TCRB transcripts got sequenced, as all isolated RNA was reverse transcribed. The protocol was immunoSEQ multiplex PCR, while the TCRdb copy is restricted to in-frame clones and leaves out a portion. The data show around 300,000 clones, about 15% seen once. The sequenced sample was naive CD4+ T cells from blood. The receptor set was obtained from a man between 18 and 29 years old with type 1 diabetes.

The chain has TRBV28 and TRBJ2-7; D is perhaps TRBD2 (6 bases). V lost 10 bases to trimming and J lost 3 bases, with 16 bases between them. From germline, CDR1 is MDHEN and CDR2 SYDVKM. There are 13 residues in the CDR3. The CDR3 DNA is TGTGCCACCACCCCCGGGAGAAACTACGAGCAGTACTTC. This translates into CATTPGRNYEQYF. The full variable domain, with the rest looked up from reference TRBV28 and TRBJ2-7, is DVKVTQSSRYLVKRTGEKVFLECVQDMDHENMFWYRQDPGLGLRLIYFSYDVKMKEKGDIPEGYSVSREKKERFSLILESASTNQTSMYLCATTPGRNYEQYFGPGTRLTVT.

The chain joins TRBV30 to TRBJ1-6; D is unresolved. This CDR3 contains 14 residues. Germline V CDR1 and CDR2: GTSNPN, SVGIG (reference sequence). The ends were cut back, 2 bases at V and 8 bases at J, with 13 bases in the middle. The CDR3 spells CAWSLTTGYSPLHF. The CDR3 nucleotides read TGTGCCTGGAGTTTGACCACGGGGTATTCACCCCTCCACTTT.

In this sample, this clone turned up a few times. The chain joins TRBV5-4 to TRBJ2-5, with D possibly being TRBD2 (6 bases). With 6 bases removed from V and 4 bases from J, the gap between germline ends came to 13 bases. The germline V gene encodes CDR1 SGHNT and CDR2 YYREEE (reference sequence). This CDR3 comprises 13 residues. CDR3 sequence reads: CASKAGSVETQYF. Written as DNA, the CDR3 is TGTGCCAGCAAGGCGGGATCGGTAGAGACCCAGTACTTC.

The chain uses TRBV7-9 and TRBJ2-7, with D perhaps TRBD1 (5 bases). The V gene's germline CDR1 is SEHNR and CDR2 FQNEAQ (reference sequence). The CDR3 is 14 residues long. The V and J ends lost 5 bases and 3 bases respectively, with 14 bases between them. The CDR3 reads CASSPQGGVYEQYF. CDR3 nucleotide sequence: TGTGCCAGCAGCCCCCAGGGCGGAGTCTACGAGCAGTACTTC.

The V and J genes are TRBV28 and TRBJ2-1; 11 nucleotides match TRBD2. Germline V lookup: CDR1 MDHEN, CDR2 SYDVKM. V trimming: 4 bases; J trimming: 6 bases; junction bases outside the gene matches: 5. The length of the CDR3 is 15 residues. CDR3 residues: CASSSLAGGPNEQFF. DNA for the CDR3: TGTGCCAGCAGTTCTCTAGCGGGAGGCCCCAATGAGCAGTTCTTC.